This TCR beta chain was identified in a study of CD8 T cells in Susac syndrome. This CDR3 has 15 residues. Trimming took 1 base from V and 7 from J, leaving 17 bases between them. Germline V CDR1 and CDR2: MNHEY, SVGAGI. RNA in amounts of roughly 0.45 to 1 ug was reverse transcribed with random hexamers. TCRdb reprocessed the immunoSEQ multiplex PCR reads via MiXCR and lists one record per CDR3 protein. The sample shows some 400,000 distinct CDR3 sequences, approximately 89% of them seen only once. Sequences were obtained from CD8+ T cells from PBMCs. This sequence was found in a human donor with multiple sclerosis. The gene calls are TRBV6-5 and TRBJ2-7, with a weak D call TRBD1 (7 bases). CDR3 nucleotide sequence: TGTGCCAGCAGTTACTTTACAGGGGAGGTCTGGGAGCAGTACTTC. Amino acids: CASSYFTGEVWEQYF.